What follows describes a single T cell receptor (beta chain). The antigen it recognizes is unknown. No base quality values were provided; no much bigger clone lies one nucleotide off. This entry belongs to a study of identical twins listed by TCRdb under 2016. The study in broad terms: To test whether fetal clonotypes persist, the study used deep sequencing on TCR alpha and beta repertoires from monozygotic twins, unrelated adults of various ages, and cord blood. To rule out contamination, the twin experiments were replicated at different times with different library preparation protocols.

Receptor amplification or capture employed 5' RACE. Reads for this sample came from an Illumina HiSeq 2000. Template switching introduced a universal primer binding site; the final cDNA contained a unique molecular identifier, enabling accurate counting of TCR cDNA molecules. Specific primers in the conserved constant-segment region were used to synthesize first-strand cDNA for the TCR alpha and beta chains. To control for contamination, each cDNA library was double barcoded with a SMART-Mk sample barcode plus Illumina barcodes. TruSeq adapter sequences along with Illumina sample barcodes were introduced in two successive PCR steps. Sequencing of the TCR alpha and beta cDNA libraries was done on the Illumina HiSeq platform using custom primers. From the authors' description of their analysis: MiGEC processed the raw reads to extract unique molecular identifiers, while MiXCR was used to determine the CDR3 positions. For each individual, recombination models were inferred using an EM algorithm with the repgenHMM and IGoR tools. Shared clonotype analysis was performed with the tcR package in R, normalizing sharing by the product of cloneset sizes. Out-of-frame nonproductive sequences were analyzed to study raw recombination free of thymic and clonal selection effects. In-frame beta chains were kept once TCRdb had trimmed the public reads at Q25 with fastp and called clones with MiXCR. Rows with a matching CDR3 protein are joined into one entry that keeps the most common DNA and genes. What appears here as the V and J calls and clone size reflects TCRdb's work, not the paper's. Within this sample are 1.5 million to 2 million distinct CDR3 sequences, with more than 30% of them counted one time only. The ten largest clones represent under 0.35% of the sample.

What the authors observed across the whole study: Because the same donors could not be followed over many years, the conclusions relied on cross-sectional statistical analysis. In beta out-of-frame sequences, excess twin sharing was weaker, because having fewer shared sequences lowered the signal-to-noise ratio. Out-of-frame TCR alpha sequences shared between twins showed an excess of low generation-probability sequences compared with coincidental sharing between unrelated individuals. Invariant T cells such as MAIT and iNKT could partly confound zero-insertion analyses, although diverse VJ usage argued against such confounding for most clonotypes. Out-of-frame TCR alpha sharing in monozygotic twins was systematically underestimated by recombination models, whereas sharing between unrelated individuals was in agreement with the recombination models. Abundant cord blood beta clonotypes had fewer insertions, young adult naive repertoires showed a similar but weaker trend, and memory repertoires showed no such trend.

Every donor was a healthy Caucasian. CDR1 and CDR2 are read off the germline V gene as SQVTM and ANQGSEA. Between the V and J ends, shortened by 7 bases and 0 bases respectively, the junction contains 13 bases. From the cysteine up to the phenylalanine, the CDR3 has a length of 14 residues. This entry keeps only the CDR3 DNA: 42 bases, framed from base 1. The TCR originated in a newborn girl in good health. The specimen was cord blood. Recombination connected TRBV29-1 to TRBJ1-5, with no confidently assigned D gene. The DNA sequence follows: TGCAGCGCGTCGAACGGGGTTAGCAATCAGCCCCAGCATTTT. Its protein reads: CSASNGVSNQPQHF.